The clone carrying this T cell receptor beta chain was seen at least ten times. As yet, its antigen is unknown. The sample originates from a study of regulatory T cells in long-lasting Graves disease. Study results and limitations: Accuracy may have been reduced by the small sample size. Persistent disease showed a preference for TRBV28, TRBJ1-2 and TRBJ2-5.

Stated time point: newly diagnosed GD, antithyroid drugs for less than 3 months. The TCR library was made from RNA that had been extracted from PBMCs in TRIzol. Through Arm-PCR of CDR3 regions and iRepertoire HTBI primers, TCR beta libraries were built. TCRdb re-called the multiplex PCR reads through MiXCR, storing one row per CDR3 protein. Among 390,000 or so distinct CDR3 sequences listed, 12% were seen once. With 6 bases clipped from V and 10 bases from J, the junction kept 17 bases outside the gene matches. The CDR3 is made up of 16 amino acids. Germline V CDR1 and CDR2: SEHNR, FQNEAQ (reference sequence). This sample was also put to use in a study of T cells in Graves' hyperthyroidism and ophthalmopathy. That study reports: Each diagnosis drew on symptoms, thyroxine, TRAb, thyroid ultrasound and orbital computed tomography findings. HTBI primers drove first-round RT-PCR of the TCR CDR3.

The chain carries TRBV7-9 and TRBJ2-1; 8 positions match TRBD2. The sample was peripheral blood mononuclear cells (PBMCs), taken at new diagnosis, from a patient treated with antithyroid drugs. The receptor was derived from a woman in her late teens or twenties with Graves disease. The DNA for the CDR3 is TGTGCCAGCAGACAGTCCTCCTCTGGCGGGAGGTGGGAGCAGTTCTTC. Protein sequence: CASRQSSSGGRWEQFF.